This TCR beta chain was captured by sequencing in a study of neurological immune-mediated disorders. General study findings and limits: None of the CDR3 amino acid sequences in expanded clones turned up in more than one subject, which points to private repertoires in all groups. The greatest TCR clonal expansion occurred in HTLV-1-associated myelopathy and the least in multiple sclerosis, which fell below healthy controls.

Noted time point: longitudinal time-point 1 (baseline). It was from 2 million PBMCs stored at -80 C that the unsorted libraries were obtained. The cDNA was generated through 5'RACE incorporating 10-nucleotide random UMIs. One entry per CDR3 protein, called by TCRdb with MiXCR from the 5' RACE reads. The data contain around 71,000 distinct CDR3 sequences, around 15% of them singletons. This clonotype was recorded at least ten times. Its antigen remains unknown. This TCR came from a female donor with HTLV-1-associated myelopathy (HAM/TSP). The sequenced sample was PBMCs.

The CDR3 protein is CASSLEGLVNNEQFF. CDR3 nucleotide sequence: TGTGCCAGCAGCTTAGAAGGACTGGTTAACAATGAGCAGTTCTTC. The chain recombines TRBV7-6 with TRBJ2-1, with a possible D match to TRBD2 (5 bases). CDR1 is SGHVS, CDR2 FNYEAQ, per germline. The CDR3 covers 15 residues. Trimming removed 1 base at V and 5 bases at J, with 12 bases between.